This T cell receptor beta chain was captured in a study of early T cells in non-severe SARS-CoV-2 infection. The wider study: Bulk RNA isolated from unsorted whole blood underwent sequencing; chains were not paired.

With 3 bases removed from V and 7 bases from J, the gap between germline ends came to 10 bases. CDR1 and CDR2 (germline): MDHEN, SYDVKM. There are 13 residues in the CDR3. Study-wide results and limits: The matching step, a VDJdb search, favored anti-spike CD8 responses and missed private and CD4 specificities.

This clonotype was recorded at least ten times. The antigen is unknown. Individual cDNA molecules received unique molecular identifiers. TCRdb redid the calling of the 5' RACE reads with MiXCR, one entry per CDR3 protein. The sample comprises 60,000 to 80,000 distinct CDR3 sequences, 12% of which are singletons, and approximately 3.9% rests with the top ten. This chain connects TRBV28 to TRBJ2-1, with D possibly being TRBD2 (6 bases). The source is an adult who was a healthcare worker with PCR-confirmed SARS-CoV-2 infection or an uninfected control (not recorded which). The specimen sequenced was whole blood. CDR3 sequence: CASSFGGRNEQFF. The CDR3, as DNA: TGTGCCAGCAGTTTTGGGGGGAGGAATGAGCAGTTCTTC.